This record looks at one T cell receptor (beta chain) sequence and its context. Its matching antigen is unknown. The entry originates in a study of regulatory T cells in long-lasting Graves disease. Study-wide background: The criterion for persistent Graves' disease was over 5 years of antithyroid drugs with positive TSH receptor antibodies.

CDR3 size: 16 residues. The V and J ends lost 3 bases and 7 bases, in that order; junction bases with no gene match: 13. Documented time point: persistent/refractory GD, antithyroid drugs over 5 years with positive TRAb. From PBMCs, RNA was extracted and then used to make the TCR library. Into tubes containing EDTA, roughly 10 milliliters of peripheral blood were drawn. Combining iRepertoire HTBI primers with Arm-PCR of CDR3 regions, the authors built TCR beta libraries. TCRdb reprocessed the multiplex PCR reads with MiXCR, giving one entry per CDR3 protein. The data contain 700,000 or so distinct CDR3 sequences, 25% to 35% of them singletons. Study-wide findings and caveats: Persistent disease samples used TRBV28, TRBJ1-2 and TRBJ2-5 preferentially. Possibly, accuracy suffered from the small sample size.

V is TRBV12-3 or TRBV12-4 and J is TRBJ2-7, with 9 bases matching TRBD2. Sequencing used peripheral blood mononuclear cells (PBMCs), obtained when the disease was refractory, from a patient treated with antithyroid drugs. This sequence originates from a female donor with Graves disease. CDR3 DNA sequence: TGTGCCAGCAGTTTGTTGGCGGGAGGGCAGGGGGGAGAGCAGTACTTC. This sequence encodes CASSLLAGGQGGEQYF.